What follows are 26 T cell receptor beta chains derived from one specimen sequenced in a study of T cell responses to AZD1222 COVID-19 vaccine (dated by TCRdb to about 2021). The time point label of this sample denotes: baseline before first vaccination. Library preparation was by the immunoSEQ multiplex PCR assay. This immuneACCESS table, as held by TCRdb, lists in-frame sequences with V and J called but not all clones. Of the missing ones, under half trace to an unresolved V gene in checked studies; the others have no known cause. In all, the sample holds around 150,000 clones, and over 85% of those were seen once. Of the sample, roughly 2% falls within the top ten clones. The source material was peripheral blood, sampled on day 0 of AZD1222 vaccination. The receptor set was obtained from an adult in good health.

This clone occurred once. The rearrangement links TRBV7-2 to TRBJ1-5; perhaps TRBD1 as D (5 bases). The V end was cut by 2 bases, the J end by 1 base, with 9 bases between. The CDR3 has 15 residues. Germline assignment: CDR1 SGHTA and CDR2 FQGNSA. CDR3 residues: CASSLRQGSNQPQHF. CDR3 coding DNA: TGTGCCAGCAGCTTAAGGCAGGGAAGCAATCAGCCCCAGCATTTT.

Of note for this clone: Other nucleotide sequences in the sample specify the same CDR3. The J gene is TRBJ1-1, the V gene TRBV3-1 (or the pseudogene TRBV3-2); TRBD1 matches at 7 bases. The ends lost 4 bases at V and 1 base at J; junction bases unmatched: 3. The CDR3 consists of 14 residues. Germline V gene sequence: CDR1 LGHDT, CDR2 YNNKEL (reference sequence). The CDR3 here is CASSPTGKNTEAFF. The CDR3 DNA sequence: TGTGCCAGCAGCCCGACAGGGAAGAACACTGAAGCTTTCTTT.

The rearrangement links TRBV25-1 to TRBJ1-1; 11 bases fit TRBD1. Germline values: CDR1 MGHDK, CDR2 SYGVNS. With V trimmed by 0 bases and J by 5 bases, 2 bases remained unmatched. The CDR3 has 15 residues. CDR3 protein: CASSEYGTGGTEAFF. The CDR3 DNA sequence: TGTGCCAGCAGTGAATACGGGACAGGGGGGACTGAAGCTTTCTTT.

This clone was observed once. The rearrangement joins TRBV6-5 to TRBJ2-2; tentatively, D is TRBD2 (6 bases). The V end was cut by 6 bases, the J end by 4 bases, with 15 bases between. The CDR3 runs 15 residues. CDR1 is MNHEY, CDR2 SVGAGI, per germline. CDR3 residues: CASRLSSVPTGELFF. As DNA, the CDR3 is TGTGCCAGCAGACTGTCTAGCGTTCCCACCGGGGAGCTGTTTTTT.

This clone was recorded once. V and J are TRBV7-8 and TRBJ2-1; 8 bases match TRBD2. This CDR3 contains 16 residues. The V and J ends lost 2 bases and 0 bases, in that order; junction bases with no gene match: 3. In germline, CDR1 is SGHVS, CDR2 FQNEAQ. The CDR3 DNA is TGTGCCAGCAGCTTAAGGCGGGGGGACTCCTACAATGAGCAGTTCTTC. Its translation is CASSLRRGDSYNEQFF.

The V gene is TRBV7-9, the J gene TRBJ2-1; TRBD1 is a possible D gene (5 bases). From germline, CDR1 is SEHNR and CDR2 FQNEAQ (reference sequence). V was pared by 3 bases and J by 11 bases, with 14 bases between. This CDR3 is built from 13 residues. CDR3 amino acids: CASSFLAQEKQFF. In DNA, the CDR3 is TGTGCCAGCAGCTTTCTTGCACAGGAGAAGCAGTTCTTC.

The chain couples TRBV6-6 to TRBJ1-1, with D perhaps TRBD1 (5 bases). CDR3 length equals 16 residues. Trimming stripped 0 bases from V and 4 bases from J, with 15 bases between. The germline gives CDR1 MNHNY, CDR2 SVGAGI (reference sequence). CDR3 DNA sequence: TGTGCCAGCAGTTACTCTGACAAACCGGGGGGCACTGAAGCTTTCTTT. Translating it yields CASSYSDKPGGTEAFF.

The rearrangement joins TRBV28 to TRBJ1-1; TRBD1 is a possible D gene (5 bases). The V end lost 4 bases, the J end lost 5 bases, and 20 bases lay between the germline ends. Germline CDR1 MDHEN, CDR2 SYDVKM. This CDR3 is built from 16 residues. CDR3 residues: CASSSPEQARYTEAFF. The CDR3 DNA is TGTGCCAGCAGTTCCCCAGAACAGGCTCGCTATACTGAAGCTTTCTTT. The full variable domain, with the rest looked up from reference TRBV28 and TRBJ1-1, is DVKVTQSSRYLVKRTGEKVFLECVQDMDHENMFWYRQDPGLGLRLIYFSYDVKMKEKGDIPEGYSVSREKKERFSLILESASTNQTSMYLCASSSPEQARYTEAFFGQGTRLTVV.

V and J are TRBV2 and TRBJ2-3; D might be TRBD1 (6 bases). CDR1 is SNHLY, CDR2 FYNNEI, per germline. CDR3 length equals 15 residues. The V end was cut by 8 bases, the J end by 0 bases, with 15 bases between. This CDR3 is CASVRTAPSTDTQYF. Here the CDR3 DNA reads TGTGCCAGCGTTCGGACAGCCCCTAGCACAGATACGCAGTATTTT.

The chain has TRBV12-5 and TRBJ2-5; 12 bases match TRBD2. V shed 5 bases and J 4 bases; nucleotides not matched to a gene: 17. The CDR3 totals 19 residues. Germline CDR1 LGHNT, CDR2 FRNRAP. The DNA for the CDR3 is TGTGCTAGTGGTCCGGAGACCCCAAGTCTAGCGGGGGGGCTAGAGACCCAGTACTTC. Translating it yields CASGPETPSLAGGLETQYF.

The rearrangement links TRBV5-4 to TRBJ2-2; a possible D gene is TRBD1 (6 bases). V dropped 2 bases and J dropped 1 base, with 9 bases sitting between them. Looked up from germline, CDR1 is SGHNT and CDR2 is YYREEE (reference sequence). The CDR3 runs to 15 residues. The DNA of the CDR3 is TGTGCCAGCAGCTTTCCGACAGGGAACACCGGGGAGCTGTTTTTT. This codes for CASSFPTGNTGELFF. The variable domain in full, with the rest retrieved from reference TRBV5-4 and TRBJ2-2, is ETGVTQSPTHLIKTRGQQVTLRCSSQSGHNTVSWYQQALGQGPQFIFQYYREEENGRGNFPPRFSGLQFPNYSSELNVNALELDDSALYLCASSFPTGNTGELFFGEGSRLTVL.

The CDR3 spells CASSAPTVRNYGYTF. The CDR3 coding sequence is TGTGCCAGCAGTGCCCCCACCGTCCGTAACTATGGCTACACCTTC. This sequence joins TRBV28 and TRBJ1-2, with unresolved D. Deletions cut 5 bases from V and 1 base from J, with 14 bases between. CDR1 MDHEN and CDR2 SYDVKM come from the germline V gene. This CDR3 has 15 residues.

A single count supports this clone. The genes are TRBV4-2 and TRBJ1-1; 9 nucleotides line up with TRBD1. CDR1 is LGHNA and CDR2 is YNFKEQ in the germline V gene. CDR3 length equals 16 residues. The V and J ends lost 1 base and 0 bases, in that order; junction bases with no gene match: 3. This CDR3 reads CASSQGTGDLNTEAFF. In DNA form, the CDR3 reads TGTGCCAGCAGCCAAGGGACAGGGGATTTGAACACTGAAGCTTTCTTT.

This clone was recorded once. The V gene is TRBV30, the J gene TRBJ1-1; D may be TRBD1 (6 bases). V lost 3 bases, J lost 3 bases, and 17 bases lay in between. There are 15 residues in the CDR3. Per germline, CDR1 GTSNPN and CDR2 SVGIG (reference sequence). The CDR3 region has the DNA TGTGCCTGGAGAACAGGGCCCCTGGGGCACACTGAAGCTTTCTTT. Translation: CAWRTGPLGHTEAFF.

The chain carries TRBV3-1 (or the pseudogene TRBV3-2) and TRBJ1-2; maybe TRBD1 (6 bases). CDR1 is LGHDT, CDR2 YNNKEL, per germline (reference sequence). Trimming removed 4 bases at V and 4 bases at J, with 7 bases between. This CDR3 is 12 amino acids long. The CDR3 protein is CASSPGVYGYTF. CDR3 DNA: TGTGCCAGCAGCCCAGGGGTCTATGGCTACACCTTC.

V is TRBV27 and J is TRBJ2-1; no definite D call. From germline, CDR1 is MNHEY and CDR2 SMNVEV (reference sequence). The CDR3 runs to 14 residues. The germline V and J ends were trimmed by 3 bases and 8 bases, with 14 bases remaining between them. In DNA, the CDR3 is TGTGCCAGCAGTTTCGCGTCTAACGTCTATGAGCAGTTCTTC. Translation gives CASSFASNVYEQFF.

The V call is TRBV4-1, the J call TRBJ1-2, with 8 bases identical to TRBD1. With 0 bases clipped from V and 5 bases from J, the junction kept 11 bases outside the gene matches. The CDR3 length is 17 residues. Per germline, CDR1 MGHRA and CDR2 YSYEKL. Here the CDR3 DNA reads TGCGCCAGCAGCCAAGAGAGAGCCGGGACAGGCCCTTATGGCTACACCTTC. It codes for CASSQERAGTGPYGYTF.

V and J are TRBV7-2 and TRBJ2-7; D possibly matches TRBD1 or TRBD2 (6 bases each). V lost 2 bases, J lost 6 bases, and 17 bases lay in between. The V gene's germline CDR1 is SGHTA and CDR2 FQGNSA. The CDR3 loop spans 15 amino acids. In nucleotides, the CDR3 is TGTGCCAGCAGCTTACGAGAGGGGGGTTTGGGCGAGCAGTACTTC. This sequence encodes CASSLREGGLGEQYF.

The chain links TRBV5-6 to TRBJ2-1; the D gene is possibly TRBD2 (6 bases). Germline CDR1 SGHDT, CDR2 YYEEEE. The ends were cut back, 0 bases at V and 9 bases at J, with 13 bases in the middle. The CDR3 extends over 14 amino acids. The CDR3 bases are TGTGCCAGCAGCTTGGCCCTGACTAGGGGTGAGCAGTTCTTC. It encodes CASSLALTRGEQFF.

This rearrangement joins TRBV7-2 to TRBJ1-5; no firm D call. Germline V gene sequence: CDR1 SGHTA, CDR2 FQGNSA. Trimming left V 0 bases short and J 0 bases short, with 6 bases between. This CDR3 is 15 amino acids long. The CDR3 region has the DNA TGTGCCAGCAGCTTAGCCGGGTTTAGCAATCAGCCCCAGCATTTT. It translates to CASSLAGFSNQPQHF.

The CDR3 coding sequence is TGTGCCAGCAGTTACTCGATATCCGGGGGTGGCTACACCTTC. It yields the protein CASSYSISGGGYTF. The chain carries TRBV6-2 or TRBV6-3 and TRBJ1-2, with D maybe TRBD1 (5 bases). Germline V CDR1 and CDR2: MNHEY, SVGEGT. V lost 0 bases, J lost 7 bases, and 12 bases lay in between. The CDR3 covers 14 residues.

The J gene is TRBJ1-3, the V gene TRBV7-3; the match to TRBD1 covers 9 bases. V dropped 5 bases and J dropped 0; count of bases not matched to a gene: 2. The CDR3 length is 15 residues. The germline gives CDR1 SGHTA, CDR2 FQGTGA. CDR3 amino acids: CASSPQGASGNTIYF. The CDR3 DNA is TGTGCCAGCAGCCCACAGGGGGCCTCTGGAAACACCATATATTTT.

The chain is built from TRBV4-1 and TRBJ1-6; D unresolved. The V end was cut by 1 base, the J end by 7 bases, with 14 bases between. The CDR3 is made up of 16 amino acids. Germline CDR1 and CDR2: MGHRA and YSYEKL. CDR3 loop: CASSQGRGTLNSPLHF. The CDR3 region has the DNA TGCGCCAGCAGCCAAGGTCGGGGTACACTAAATTCACCCCTCCACTTT.

This clone was observed a few times. J is TRBJ2-6 and V is TRBV5-1, with unresolved D. The ends were cut back, 3 bases at V and 0 bases at J, with 4 bases in the middle. Germline CDR1 and CDR2: SGHRS and YFSETQ. The CDR3 is made up of 14 amino acids. The CDR3 sequence is CASSSSSGANVLTF. The DNA of the CDR3 is TGCGCCAGCAGCTCGAGCTCTGGGGCCAACGTCCTGACTTTC.

The CDR3 DNA follows: TGTGCCAGCAGTAGCGGACAGGGTCCGTATGGCTACACCTTC. Amino acid sequence: CASSSGQGPYGYTF. This sequence joins TRBV27 and TRBJ1-2, with 8 bases aligning to TRBD1. Losses at the gene ends were 5 bases for V and 5 bases for J; bases not matched to a gene: 7. The CDR3 has 14 amino acids. The germline gives CDR1 MNHEY, CDR2 SMNVEV (reference sequence).

This sequence joins TRBV5-6 and TRBJ2-6; D is undetermined. Looked up from germline, CDR1 is SGHDT and CDR2 is YYEEEE. CDR3 length: 17 residues. V lost 5 bases to trimming and J lost 1 base, with 16 bases between them. CDR3 protein: CASSPRIKVSGANVLTF. For the CDR3, the DNA is TGTGCCAGCAGTCCAAGGATCAAGGTTTCTGGGGCCAACGTCCTGACTTTC.